This T cell receptor beta chain appears in the sequencing data of a study of control samples from healthy donors and cancer patients. The CDR3 loop spans 13 amino acids. Germline lookup yields CDR1 GTSNPN and CDR2 SVGIG (reference sequence). V shed 4 bases and J 8 bases; nucleotides not matched to a gene: 6. Generated by immunoSEQ multiplex PCR, the TCRdb table keeps only in-frame clones and is missing some. The data contain roughly 130,000 clones, roughly 94% of them singletons. The genes are TRBV30 and TRBJ1-3; 9 bases map to TRBD1. Sequenced input: PBMCs. The source is a man aged 55 to 69 with colorectal cancer. CDR3 coding DNA: TGTGCCTGGAACAGGGGGCCTTTGGACACCATATATTTT. Protein sequence: CAWNRGPLDTIYF.